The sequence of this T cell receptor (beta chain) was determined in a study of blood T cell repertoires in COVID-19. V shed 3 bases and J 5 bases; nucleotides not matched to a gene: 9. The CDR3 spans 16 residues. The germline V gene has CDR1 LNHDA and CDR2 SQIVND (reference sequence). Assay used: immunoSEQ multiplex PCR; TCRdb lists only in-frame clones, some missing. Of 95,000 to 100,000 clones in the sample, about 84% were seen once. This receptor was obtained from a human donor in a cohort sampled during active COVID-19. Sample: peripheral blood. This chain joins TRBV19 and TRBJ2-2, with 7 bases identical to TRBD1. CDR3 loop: CASSMKPGGPTGELFF. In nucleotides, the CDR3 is TGTGCCAGTAGTATGAAGCCAGGGGGTCCGACCGGGGAGCTGTTTTTT.